Below are 18 T cell receptor beta chains sequenced from a single sample in a study of blood T cell repertoires in COVID-19. This table comes from immunoSEQ multiplex PCR, and its TCRdb copy is limited to in-frame clones, with some not included. The data show more than 85,000 clones, with over 65% seen just once and 4% to 5.5% held by the top ten. The sequenced sample consisted of peripheral blood. These TCRs come from a human donor in a cohort sampled during active COVID-19.

The J gene is TRBJ2-4, the V gene TRBV28, with D unresolved. V was pared by 5 bases and J by 1 base, with 12 bases between. The germline gives CDR1 MDHEN, CDR2 SYDVKM. The CDR3 contains 15 residues. DNA of the CDR3: TGTGCCAGCAGTGACACGTCGACGGCCAAAAACATTCAGTACTTC. Its protein is CASSDTSTAKNIQYF. Complete variable domain (other parts from reference TRBV28 and TRBJ2-4): DVKVTQSSRYLVKRTGEKVFLECVQDMDHENMFWYRQDPGLGLRLIYFSYDVKMKEKGDIPEGYSVSREKKERFSLILESASTNQTSMYLCASSDTSTAKNIQYFGAGTRLSVL.

This chain connects TRBV19 to TRBJ1-1; 11 bases agree with TRBD1. The CDR3 runs 17 residues. J gave up 4 bases and V 7 bases, and 14 bases lay outside the gene matches. In germline, CDR1 is LNHDA, CDR2 SQIVND (reference sequence). The CDR3 region is CASNPIAGGTGGTEAFF. The CDR3 DNA sequence: TGTGCCAGTAACCCTATAGCAGGTGGGACAGGGGGCACTGAAGCTTTCTTT. The whole variable domain, remainder taken from reference TRBV19 and TRBJ1-1, is DGGITQSPKYLFRKEGQNVTLSCEQNLNHDAMYWYRQDPGQGLRLIYYSQIVNDFQKGDIAEGYSVSREKKESFPLTVTSAQKNPTAFYLCASNPIAGGTGGTEAFFGQGTRLTVV.

The chain carries TRBV5-1 and TRBJ1-4; 11 bases align to TRBD1. After removal of 4 bases from V and 4 bases from J, the junction contained 6 bases not matched to a gene. This CDR3 comprises 16 residues. Germline V CDR1 and CDR2: SGHRS, YFSETQ. DNA for the CDR3: TGCGCCAGCAGCCCACCAGGGACAGGGGGTAATGAAAAACTGTTTTTT. Translation gives CASSPPGTGGNEKLFF.

In DNA, the CDR3 is TGTGCCATCAGTGAGTCGATGGGACAGGGTAAAGAGACCCAGTACTTC. Translated: CAISESMGQGKETQYF. V is TRBV10-3 and J is TRBJ2-5, with TRBD1 matching over 9 bases. Trimming at V came to 0 bases and at J to 3 bases, leaving 5 bases not matched to a gene. CDR3 size: 16 residues. CDR1 and CDR2 from the germline V gene are ENHRY and SYGVKD.

By its share, this clone is medium-sized (0.01 to 0.1%). The V and J genes are TRBV10-1 and TRBJ2-2; D may be TRBD2 (5 bases). CDR1 is WNHNN and CDR2 is SYGVQD in the germline V gene (reference sequence). Deletions cut 8 bases from V and 0 bases from J, with 7 bases between. The CDR3 extends over 13 amino acids. DNA of the CDR3: TGCGCCAGCGCTAGCTCGAACACCGGGGAGCTGTTTTTT. This translates into CASASSNTGELFF.

The V gene is TRBV2, the J gene TRBJ1-2; D not resolved. Germline CDR1 reads SNHLY; CDR2 reads FYNNEI. Trimming stripped 1 base from V and 7 bases from J, with 10 bases between. The CDR3 is 13 amino acids. The CDR3 loop reads CASSEGHWAGYTF. For the CDR3, the DNA is TGTGCCAGCAGTGAAGGGCACTGGGCTGGCTACACCTTC.

The V call is TRBV5-1, the J call TRBJ2-1; a weak D match, TRBD2 (5 bases). Germline CDR1 reads SGHRS; CDR2 reads YFSETQ. Trimming removed 0 bases from V and 1 base from J, with 14 bases in between. The CDR3 runs to 17 residues. The CDR3 protein is CASSLDLTRGSYNEQFF. Written as DNA, the CDR3 is TGCGCCAGCAGCTTGGACCTCACTCGCGGGTCCTACAATGAGCAGTTCTTC.

The chain couples TRBV5-1 to TRBJ1-2, with D perhaps matching TRBD1 (5 bases). Per germline, CDR1 SGHRS and CDR2 YFSETQ. Trimming stripped 1 base from V and 7 bases from J, with 8 bases between. The CDR3 runs to 12 residues. The CDR3 spells CASSLQGGGYTF. CDR3 nucleotide sequence: TGCGCCAGCAGCTTGCAGGGTGGTGGCTACACCTTC.

The chain couples TRBV15 to TRBJ1-4, with 7 bases lining up with TRBD1. Germline V gene data show CDR1 as LNHNV and CDR2 as YYDKDF (reference sequence). V gave up 1 base and J gave up 8 bases; unmatched junction bases: 10. This CDR3 is 16 amino acids long. The CDR3, as DNA: TGTGCCACCAGCAGAGGAGGGGGACAGCTTGGGGAAAAACTGTTTTTT. It specifies CATSRGGGQLGEKLFF.

The genes are TRBV11-2 and TRBJ1-4; D gene unclear. The CDR3 has 12 amino acids. Trimming took off 3 bases at V and 5 bases at J, with 4 bases between the two ends. Germline V gene lookup returns CDR1 SGHAT and CDR2 FQNNGV. CDR3 nucleotide sequence: TGTGCCAGCAGCTTTCTAAATGAAAAACTGTTTTTT. Translation: CASSFLNEKLFF.

The chain has TRBV25-1 and TRBJ2-1, with 9 positions matching TRBD1. The ends lost 3 bases at V and 6 bases at J; junction bases unmatched: 9. There are 16 residues in the CDR3. CDR1 MGHDK and CDR2 SYGVNS come from the germline V gene. The CDR3 reads CASSDQGQGRGNEQFF. The CDR3 DNA is TGTGCCAGCAGTGACCAGGGACAGGGCCGAGGCAATGAGCAGTTCTTC.

The chain couples TRBV11-3 to TRBJ1-6, with 8 bases identical to TRBD1. CDR1 and CDR2 from the germline V gene are SGHNT and YENEEA. The CDR3 is made up of 14 amino acids. Trimming cost V 5 bases and J 7 bases; bases outside gene matches: 4. The CDR3 spells CASSLRGRNSPLHF. CDR3 DNA sequence: TGTGCCAGCAGCCTCAGGGGGCGAAATTCACCCCTCCACTTT. Based on the CDR3 plus reference TRBV11-3 and TRBJ1-6, the full variable domain is EAGVVQSPRYKIIEKKQPVAFWCNPISGHNTLYWYLQNLGQGPELLIRYENEEAVDDSQLPKDRFSAERLKGVDSTLKIQPAELGDSAVYLCASSLRGRNSPLHFGNGTRLTVT.

The chain recombines TRBV11-2 with TRBJ2-7, with D tentatively TRBD1 (6 bases). The CDR3 length is 15 residues. Trimming took 5 bases from V and 7 from J, leaving 21 bases between them. CDR1 and CDR2 (germline): SGHAT, FQNNGV. CDR3 loop: CASSRRTVIRREQYF. CDR3 sequence (DNA): TGTGCCAGCAGCCGCCGGACAGTTATTCGTAGGGAGCAGTACTTC.

V is TRBV5-1 and J is TRBJ2-3; a weak D match, TRBD1 (6 bases). The germline V gene has CDR1 SGHRS and CDR2 YFSETQ. The CDR3 consists of 15 residues. Trimming left V 4 bases short and J 6 bases short, with 18 bases between. Here the CDR3 DNA reads TGCGCCAGCAGCGACCCATCCCAGGGGTTGGATACGCAGTATTTT. Translating it yields CASSDPSQGLDTQYF.

This clone turned up a few times. V is TRBV11-2 and J is TRBJ1-2; D call uncertain. This CDR3 contains 15 residues. Germline CDR1 is SGHAT and CDR2 is FQNNGV. V lost 7 bases to trimming and J lost 3 bases, with 18 bases between them. The CDR3 DNA is TGTGCCAGCACCTTGGATTGGGGAGCCTACTATGGCTACACCTTC. It translates to CASTLDWGAYYGYTF.

The CDR3 DNA reads as TGTGCCAGCAGCCAAGCAGGCCTTAACTATGGCTACACCTTC. Protein product: CASSQAGLNYGYTF. The chain uses TRBV14 and TRBJ1-2; D is undetermined. This CDR3 region has 14 residues. V was pared by 1 base and J by 1 base, with 7 bases between. Germline V CDR1 and CDR2: SGHDN, FVKESK.

This chain connects TRBV3-1 (or the pseudogene TRBV3-2) to TRBJ2-2, with 10 nucleotides matching TRBD1. Per the germline V gene, CDR1 is LGHDT and CDR2 is YNNKEL (reference sequence). CDR3 size: 14 residues. V gave up 4 bases and J gave up 10 bases; unmatched junction bases: 6. CDR3 sequence (DNA): TGTGCCAGCAGCCCCGGGACAGGGGAAGCGGAGCTGTTTTTT. Its protein is CASSPGTGEAELFF.

The chain links TRBV7-2 to TRBJ2-7; no definite D call. The CDR3 consists of 11 residues. Germline V CDR1 and CDR2: SGHTA, FQGNSA. Trimming left V 5 bases short and J 5 bases short, with 7 bases between. This chain's CDR3 is CASSTYNEQYF. The CDR3 coding sequence is TGTGCCAGCAGCACTTATAACGAGCAGTACTTC.